These T cell receptor beta chains were read from a single sample in a study of response to subunit inactivated influenza vaccine. TCRdb itself ran the RT-PCR reads through MiXCR, one entry per CDR3 protein. The sample records 430,000 or so distinct CDR3 sequences, roughly 9.7% being singletons. Sequences were derived from PBMCs from blood, sampled roughly 48 days after vaccination. The receptors were gathered from a man in his fifties or sixties who received an inactivated influenza vaccine. Each CDR3 is given with its conserved first and last residue. Fields, in order: clone size, J gene, V gene, D gene, CDR3 DNA, CDR3 protein. A D gene is named only where the DNA matches it firmly. The size entry is marked missing in some rows and otherwise reads once, few, many or a size class.

>-|TRBJ2-3|TRBV5-1|-
TGCGCCAGCAGCAGCAGGGGGGTGGGGACAGATACGCAGTATTTT
CASSSRGVGTDTQYF
>few|TRBJ2-1|TRBV6-2/TRBV6-3|-
TGTGCCAGCAGCCGGATTAGCGGCCCCCCCTACAATGAGCAGTTCTTC
CASSRISGPPYNEQFF
>many|TRBJ2-6|TRBV7-2|-
TGTGCCAGCAGCTTTCAGGGCCACTCTGGGGCCAACGTCCTGACTTTC
CASSFQGHSGANVLTF
>-|TRBJ2-1|TRBV7-3|TRBD2
TGTGCCAGCAGCATCCTAGCGGTCTCCTACAATGAGCAGTTCTTC
CASSILAVSYNEQFF
>-|TRBJ2-3|TRBV6-2/TRBV6-3|-
TGTGCCAGCAGTATGATGGTTCGCACAGATACGCAGTATTTT
CASSMMVRTDTQYF
>many|TRBJ2-1|TRBV7-6|TRBD1
TGTGCCAGCAGTCGGGAACAGGGGGCCGGATTCTACAATGAGCAGTTCTTC
CASSREQGAGFYNEQFF
>many|TRBJ1-1|TRBV25-1|TRBD1
TGTGCCAGCAATACTGACAGGGGCGCTGAAGCTTTCTTT
CASNTDRGAEAFF
>many|TRBJ1-5|TRBV15|-
TGTGCCACCAGTCGTGGCAGGGAGTATACTCAGCCCCAGCATTTT
CATSRGREYTQPQHF
>-|TRBJ2-3|TRBV29-1|-
TGCAGCGTTGAAGGCAACACAGATACGCAGTATTTT
CSVEGNTDTQYF
>-|TRBJ2-3|TRBV11-1|-
TGTGCCAGCAGCTTAAATCTGGGAACAGATACGCAGTATTTT
CASSLNLGTDTQYF
>-|TRBJ2-2|TRBV4-3|-
TGCGCCAGCAGCCCTTATCGGGGTGGCGGGGAGCTGTTTTTT
CASSPYRGGGELFF
>-|TRBJ1-3|TRBV12-3/TRBV12-4|TRBD1
TGTGCCAGCAGTTTTCTGGGACAGGGTGGAAACACCATATATTTT
CASSFLGQGGNTIYF
>-|TRBJ2-3|TRBV20-1|-
TGCAGTGCTAGATCGGGGGTTAAGACAGATACGCAGTATTTT
CSARSGVKTDTQYF
>few|TRBJ2-1|TRBV6-5|TRBD2
TGTGCCAGCAGTTACTTGGGCCTAGCGGGGGACAATGAGCAGTTCTTC
CASSYLGLAGDNEQFF
>-|TRBJ2-3|TRBV5-1|TRBD2
TGCGCCAGCAGCTTGCCCGCCCCTAGCGGACTCACAGATACGCAGTATTTT
CASSLPAPSGLTDTQYF
>-|TRBJ2-1|TRBV5-1|-
TGCGCCAGCATCGCCGACGATAGCTCCTACAATGAGCAGTTCTTC
CASIADDSSYNEQFF
>-|TRBJ1-4|TRBV14|-
TGTGCCAGCAGCCTCGGACCCGCTGGAAAACTGTTTTTT
CASSLGPAGKLFF
>many|TRBJ2-1|TRBV12-3/TRBV12-4|-
TGTGCCAGCAGACTTCAGGAGAGCTCCTACAATGAGCAGTTCTTC
CASRLQESSYNEQFF
>-|TRBJ1-1|TRBV9|-
TGTGCCAGCAGCGTAGAGGAGGCGGGCACTGAAGCTTTCTTT
CASSVEEAGTEAFF
>-|TRBJ1-2|TRBV5-1|-
TGCGCCAGCAGCTTGGACACCCGGAACTATGGCTACACCTTC
CASSLDTRNYGYTF
>few|TRBJ2-5|TRBV7-2|TRBD1
TGTGCCAGCAGCCGGGACAGGGTAAAAGAGACCCAGTACTTC
CASSRDRVKETQYF
>many|TRBJ2-3|TRBV4-3|TRBD2
TGCGCCAGCAGCCAGCTTACTAGCGGGGGGGCAGATACGCAGTATTTT
CASSQLTSGGADTQYF
>-|TRBJ2-1|TRBV27|-
TGTGCCAGCAGTTTATATGGCTCCTACAATGAGCAGTTCTTC
CASSLYGSYNEQFF
>-|TRBJ1-5|TRBV10-3|TRBD1
TGTGCCATCAGTGACCAAGGACAGGGGAGTCAGCCCCAGCATTTT
CAISDQGQGSQPQHF
>few|TRBJ2-2|TRBV5-1|-
TGCGCCAGCAGCTTGTCGTCGCAAGGGAACACCGGGGAGCTGTTTTTT
CASSLSSQGNTGELFF
>many|TRBJ1-5|TRBV6-5|-
TGTGCCAGCAGTTACTCGGGCAGAAACCTATATAGCAATCAGCCCCAGCATTTT
CASSYSGRNLYSNQPQHF
>-|TRBJ2-7|TRBV11-2|-
TGTGCCAGCAGTTTTCTGTTCCCCACCGGGGACCACTACGAGCAGTACTTC
CASSFLFPTGDHYEQYF
>few|TRBJ1-1|TRBV6-5|TRBD1
TGTGCCAGCAGTTTCGGACAGGGCACCACTGAAGCTTTCTTT
CASSFGQGTTEAFF
>-|TRBJ2-1|TRBV29-1|-
TGCAGCGTCCGACCAATCAATGAGCAGTTCTTC
CSVRPINEQFF
>-|TRBJ2-7|TRBV20-1|-
TGCAGTGGCCACATTGCGGGCGGGGAGTACGAGCAGTACTTC
CSGHIAGGEYEQYF
>-|TRBJ2-7|TRBV7-7|-
TGTGCCAGCAGTCCTCCAACGGCGGGGTTTTTATCCTACGAGCAGTACTTC
CASSPPTAGFLSYEQYF
>few|TRBJ2-5|TRBV5-4|-
TGTGCCAGCAGCGAGAAAGGACAGTTTCAAGAGACCCAGTACTTC
CASSEKGQFQETQYF
>few|TRBJ2-5|TRBV7-6|TRBD2
TGTGCCAGCAGAGCGGGGGTGGGACAAGAGACCCAGTACTTC
CASRAGVGQETQYF
>many|TRBJ2-1|TRBV5-6|-
TGTGCCAGCAGCTTCACCCGGGAGCAGTTCTTC
CASSFTREQFF
>few|TRBJ2-7|TRBV4-1|-
TGCGCCAGCAGCCCCCTTGAGGGAATTTACGAGCAGTACTTC
CASSPLEGIYEQYF
>-|TRBJ1-3|TRBV6-1|-
TGTGCCAGCAGCCCCGGCTTCGGTGGAAACACCATATATTTT
CASSPGFGGNTIYF
>many|TRBJ2-1|TRBV27|TRBD2
TGTGCCAGCAGTTTAGTCATAGGGCGGGGGGCCCCCTACAATGAGCAGTTCTTC
CASSLVIGRGAPYNEQFF
>-|TRBJ2-1|TRBV12-3/TRBV12-4|-
TGTGCCAGCAGTCCCCACAATGAGAAGTTCTTC
CASSPHNEKFF
>-|TRBJ2-1|TRBV20-1|TRBD2
TGCAGTGCTCCTCCCAGCGGGAGAGGCGATGAGCAGTTCTTC
CSAPPSGRGDEQFF
>-|TRBJ2-5|TRBV3-1|TRBD2
TGTGCCAGCAGCCAAGGGTCTAGCGGGGGGCAAGAGACCCAGTACTTC
CASSQGSSGGQETQYF
>few|TRBJ2-4|TRBV10-3|-
TGTGCCATCAGTCAGGGGGCCAAAAACATTCAGTACTTC
CAISQGAKNIQYF
>few|TRBJ2-6|TRBV25-1|TRBD1
TGTGCCAGCAGTGACCCCGGACAGGCGACCTATGGGGCCAACGTCCTGACTTTC
CASSDPGQATYGANVLTF
>few|TRBJ2-1|TRBV12-3/TRBV12-4|-
TGTGCCAGCAGTTTCTATGGACGGACGTACTACAATGAGCAGTTCTTC
CASSFYGRTYYNEQFF
>-|TRBJ2-5|TRBV6-2/TRBV6-3|-
TGTGCCAGCAGTTACTCGGACAGCCAAGAGACCCAGTACTTC
CASSYSDSQETQYF
>many|TRBJ2-3|TRBV5-1|TRBD1
TGCGCCAGCAGCTACAGGGGGCTTAGCACAGATACGCAGTATTTT
CASSYRGLSTDTQYF
>few|TRBJ2-1|TRBV5-5|-
TGTGCCAGCAGCTCATCCTTCAATGAGCAGTTCTTC
CASSSSFNEQFF